Below are 13 T cell receptor beta chains sequenced from a single sample in a study of T cell clones after liver transplantation. The method was immunoSEQ multiplex PCR; TCRdb's version includes in-frame clones alone and lacks a portion of them. The sample holds over 14,000 clones, about nine tenths seen once. Sequenced material: CD8+ T cells from blood, taken before liver transplant. Receptor source: a human donor who received a liver transplant.

The chain's CDR3 is CASSQRLGLLDEQYF. The CDR3 DNA sequence: TGCGCCAGCAGCCAAAGGCTGGGCCTTCTTGACGAGCAGTACTTC. The chain is built from TRBV4-1 and TRBJ2-7; D uncertain. V was cut by 2 bases and J by 5 bases, with 16 bases left in between. The CDR3 is 15 residues long. Germline assignment: CDR1 MGHRA and CDR2 YSYEKL.

The V and J genes are TRBV21-1 and TRBJ2-1. TRBV21-1 is designated a pseudogene. CDR3 size: 18 residues. CDR3 amino acids: CASTSMRPLVSLRNEQFF. CDR3 nucleotide sequence: TGTGCCAGCACCAGCATGCGACCGTTGGTTTCCCTTCGCAATGAGCAGTTCTTC.

This chain uses TRBV5-4 with TRBJ2-7, with 10 nucleotides matching TRBD1. Germline CDR1 reads SGHNT; CDR2 reads YYREEE (reference sequence). The CDR3 has 16 amino acids. V trimming: 0 bases; J trimming: 6 bases; junction bases outside the gene matches: 9. DNA of the CDR3: TGTGCCAGCAGCTTGGGGCCCGGGACAGGGGTGCCCGAGCAGTACTTC. Its translation: CASSLGPGTGVPEQYF.

This rearrangement joins TRBV7-9 to TRBJ2-3, with D possibly being TRBD1 (6 bases). There are 15 residues in the CDR3. Germline CDR1 and CDR2: SEHNR and FQNEAQ (reference sequence). V was shortened by 4 bases and J by 0 bases, with 11 bases between the two germline ends. The CDR3 is CASSSVTGSTDTQYF. CDR3 coding DNA: TGTGCCAGCAGCTCAGTGACAGGAAGCACAGATACGCAGTATTTT.

This chain connects TRBV11-1 to TRBJ2-7; 14 bases agree with TRBD2. The CDR3 covers 16 residues. The ends lost 5 bases at V and 3 bases at J; junction bases unmatched: 6. The germline CDR1 and CDR2 sequences are SGHAT and FQDESV (reference sequence). CDR3 sequence: CASSPGLAGVDYEQYF. Here the CDR3 DNA reads TGTGCCAGCAGCCCGGGACTAGCGGGAGTAGACTACGAGCAGTACTTC.

The chain has TRBV27 and TRBJ2-5; D is possibly TRBD2 (5 bases). The CDR3 runs to 14 residues. Germline loops: CDR1 MNHEY, CDR2 SMNVEV (reference sequence). Trimming cost V 4 bases and J 4 bases, with 13 bases left between them. The CDR3 region is CASSWTGFGETQYF. For the CDR3, the DNA is TGTGCCAGCAGTTGGACGGGATTTGGAGAGACCCAGTACTTC.

This chain uses TRBV9 with TRBJ2-1; D gene unclear. V gave up 0 bases and J gave up 6 bases, with 16 bases separating them. The CDR3 is 16 amino acids. Looked up from germline, CDR1 is SGDLS and CDR2 is YYNGEE. The CDR3 reads CASSVVDGLYFNEQFF. CDR3 in DNA: TGTGCCAGCAGCGTAGTAGATGGCCTGTATTTCAATGAGCAGTTCTTC.

The chain links TRBV4-1 to TRBJ1-4; D might be TRBD1 (6 bases). The V gene lost 4 bases and the J gene lost 3 bases, with 12 bases spanning the gap. Germline assignment: CDR1 MGHRA and CDR2 YSYEKL. The CDR3 is 15 residues long. CDR3 coding DNA: TGCGCCAGCAGCCTTAGACAGGCGTCTAATGAAAAACTGTTTTTT. Its translation: CASSLRQASNEKLFF.

The chain is built from TRBV6-1 and TRBJ2-7; TRBD1 or TRBD2 may be the D gene (5 bases each). This CDR3 contains 16 residues. V was clipped by 3 bases and J by 2 bases, with 17 bases between them. Per germline, CDR1 MNHNS and CDR2 SASEGT. CDR3 protein: CASSEIFRDPTYEQYF. The CDR3 nucleotides are TGTGCCAGCAGTGAGATTTTTCGGGACCCCACCTACGAGCAGTACTTC.

This chain links TRBV28 with TRBJ2-7; no reliable D call. Germline CDR1 and CDR2: MDHEN and SYDVKM. V gave up 8 bases and J gave up 2 bases, with 16 bases separating them. This CDR3 comprises 14 residues. Written as DNA, the CDR3 is TGTGCCAGCTACGGGTCGCTTAAGGCCTACGAGCAGTACTTC. Residues: CASYGSLKAYEQYF. Filled out from reference TRBV28 and TRBJ2-7, the complete variable domain reads DVKVTQSSRYLVKRTGEKVFLECVQDMDHENMFWYRQDPGLGLRLIYFSYDVKMKEKGDIPEGYSVSREKKERFSLILESASTNQTSMYLCASYGSLKAYEQYFGPGTRLTVT.

This clone appeared a single time. The V call is TRBV7-8, the J call TRBJ2-1; 8 nucleotides align to TRBD2. From germline, CDR1 is SGHVS and CDR2 FQNEAQ. With 2 bases clipped from V and 1 base from J, the junction kept 4 bases outside the gene matches. This CDR3 comprises 16 residues. The CDR3, as DNA: TGTGCCAGCAGCTTAAGCGGGAGTACGTCCTACAATGAGCAGTTCTTC. This translates into CASSLSGSTSYNEQFF.

The CDR3 region is CASSFVVKEQFF. DNA of the CDR3: TGTGCCAGCAGCTTTGTGGTCAAGGAGCAGTTCTTC. V and J are TRBV7-9 and TRBJ2-1; D gene ambiguous. The CDR3 extends over 12 amino acids. Between the trimmed V and J ends, which lost 3 bases and 10 bases, there was a span of 10 bases. CDR1 and CDR2 from the germline V gene are SEHNR and FQNEAQ (reference sequence).

The chain has TRBV25-1 and TRBJ2-7, with D uncertain. With 3 bases removed from V and 4 bases from J, the gap between germline ends came to 1 base. The germline gives CDR1 MGHDK, CDR2 SYGVNS. The CDR3 extends over 10 amino acids. In nucleotides, the CDR3 is TGTGCCAGCAGTGATTACGAGCAGTACTTC. Translating gives CASSDYEQYF.